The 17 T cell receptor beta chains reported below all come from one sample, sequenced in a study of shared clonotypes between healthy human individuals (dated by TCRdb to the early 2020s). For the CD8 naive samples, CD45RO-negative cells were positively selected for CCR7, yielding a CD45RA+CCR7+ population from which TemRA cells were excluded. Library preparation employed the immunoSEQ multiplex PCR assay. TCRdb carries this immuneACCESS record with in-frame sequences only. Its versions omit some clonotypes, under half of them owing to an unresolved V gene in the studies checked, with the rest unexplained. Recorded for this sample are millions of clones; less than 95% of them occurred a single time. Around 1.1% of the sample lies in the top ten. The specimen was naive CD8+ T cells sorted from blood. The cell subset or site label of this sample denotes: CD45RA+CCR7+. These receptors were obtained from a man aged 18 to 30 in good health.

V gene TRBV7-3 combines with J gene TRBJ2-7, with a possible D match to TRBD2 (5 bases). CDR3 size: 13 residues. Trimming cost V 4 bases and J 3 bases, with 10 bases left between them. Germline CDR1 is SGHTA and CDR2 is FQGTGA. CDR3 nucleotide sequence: TGTGCCAGCAGCTCCTCGGGGAACTACGAGCAGTACTTC. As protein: CASSSSGNYEQYF.

This CDR3 reads CASRTRLVYEQYF. The CDR3 DNA reads TGTGCCAGCAGAACCAGACTAGTCTACGAGCAGTACTTC. This chain joins TRBV6-1 and TRBJ2-7; tentative D call: TRBD2 (6 bases). The CDR3 extends over 13 amino acids. Germline V CDR1 and CDR2: MNHNS, SASEGT. With 6 bases removed from V and 3 bases from J, the gap between germline ends came to 12 bases.

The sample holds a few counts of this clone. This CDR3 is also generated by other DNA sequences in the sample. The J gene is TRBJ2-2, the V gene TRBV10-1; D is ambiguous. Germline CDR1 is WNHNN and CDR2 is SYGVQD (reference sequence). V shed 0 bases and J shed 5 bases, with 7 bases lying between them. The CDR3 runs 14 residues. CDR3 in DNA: TGCGCCAGCAGTGAGTCTTCAGGAACCGGGGAGCTGTTTTTT. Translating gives CASSESSGTGELFF.

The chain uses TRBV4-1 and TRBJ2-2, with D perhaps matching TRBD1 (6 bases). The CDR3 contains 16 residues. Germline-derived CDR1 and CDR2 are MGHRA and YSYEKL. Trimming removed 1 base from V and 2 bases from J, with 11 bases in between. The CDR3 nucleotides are TGCGCCAGCAGCCAAGTCTGGGACACTAACACCGGGGAGCTGTTTTTT. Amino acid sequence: CASSQVWDTNTGELFF.

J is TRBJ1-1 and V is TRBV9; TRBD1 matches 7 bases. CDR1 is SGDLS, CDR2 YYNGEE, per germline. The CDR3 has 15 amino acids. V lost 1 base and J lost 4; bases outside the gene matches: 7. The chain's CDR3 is CASSVSGGGGTEAFF. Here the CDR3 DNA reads TGTGCCAGCAGCGTATCAGGGGGTGGTGGCACTGAAGCTTTCTTT.

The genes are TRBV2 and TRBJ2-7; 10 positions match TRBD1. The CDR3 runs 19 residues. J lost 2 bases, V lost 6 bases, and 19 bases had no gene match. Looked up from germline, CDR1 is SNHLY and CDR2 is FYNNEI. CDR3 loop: CASRQSGTGDAPATYEQYF. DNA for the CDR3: TGTGCCAGCAGGCAAAGCGGGACAGGGGATGCCCCGGCGACCTACGAGCAGTACTTC.

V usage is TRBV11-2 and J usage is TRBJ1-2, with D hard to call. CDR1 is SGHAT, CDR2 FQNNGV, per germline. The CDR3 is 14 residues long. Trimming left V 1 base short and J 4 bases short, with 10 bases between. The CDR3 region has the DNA TGTGCCAGCAGCTTAGTAGGACGGCTCTATGGCTACACCTTC. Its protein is CASSLVGRLYGYTF.

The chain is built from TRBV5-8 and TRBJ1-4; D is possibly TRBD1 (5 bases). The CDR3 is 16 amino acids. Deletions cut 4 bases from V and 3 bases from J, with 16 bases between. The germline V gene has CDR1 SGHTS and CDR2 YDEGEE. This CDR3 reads CASSTPPGRSNEKLFF. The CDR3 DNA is TGTGCCAGCAGCACCCCCCCGGGACGGTCTAATGAAAAACTGTTTTTT.

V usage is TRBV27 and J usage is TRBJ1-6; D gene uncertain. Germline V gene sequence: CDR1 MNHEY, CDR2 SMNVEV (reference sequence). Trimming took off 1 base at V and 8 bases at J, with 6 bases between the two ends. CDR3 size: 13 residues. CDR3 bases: TGTGCCAGCAGTTTATGGGTGGATTCACCCCTCCACTTT. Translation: CASSLWVDSPLHF.

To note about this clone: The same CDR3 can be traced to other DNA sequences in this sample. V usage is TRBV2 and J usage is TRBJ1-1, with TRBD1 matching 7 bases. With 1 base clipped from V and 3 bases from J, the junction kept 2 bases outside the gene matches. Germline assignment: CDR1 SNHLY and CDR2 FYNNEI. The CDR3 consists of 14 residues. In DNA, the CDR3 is TGTGCCAGCAGTGAAGAGGGGGCTTACACTGAAGCTTTCTTT. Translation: CASSEEGAYTEAFF.

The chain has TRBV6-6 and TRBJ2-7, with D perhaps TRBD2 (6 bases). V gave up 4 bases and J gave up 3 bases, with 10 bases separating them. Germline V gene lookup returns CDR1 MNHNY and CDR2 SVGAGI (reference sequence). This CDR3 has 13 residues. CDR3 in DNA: TGTGCCAGCAGTTGGGCGGAGGGCTACGAGCAGTACTTC. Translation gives CASSWAEGYEQYF.

CDR3 in DNA: TGTGCCAGCCGACCTCCCGGGACAGCCTACGAGCAGTACTTC. It is translated as CASRPPGTAYEQYF. This chain uses TRBV28 with TRBJ2-7; TRBD1 agrees at 7 bases. CDR1 and CDR2 (germline): MDHEN, SYDVKM. The V and J ends lost 8 bases and 2 bases, in that order; junction bases with no gene match: 9. The CDR3 totals 14 residues.

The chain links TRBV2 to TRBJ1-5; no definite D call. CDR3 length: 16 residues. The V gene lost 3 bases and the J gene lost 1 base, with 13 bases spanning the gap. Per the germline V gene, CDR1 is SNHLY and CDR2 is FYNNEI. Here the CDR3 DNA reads TGTGCCAGCAGTGACGCTGCTTCGGGGAGCAATCAGCCCCAGCATTTT. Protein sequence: CASSDAASGSNQPQHF.

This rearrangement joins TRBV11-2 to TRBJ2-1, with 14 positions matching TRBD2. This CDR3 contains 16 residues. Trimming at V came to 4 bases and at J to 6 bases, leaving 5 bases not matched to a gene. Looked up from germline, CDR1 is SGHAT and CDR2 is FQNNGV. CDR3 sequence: CASSWGLAGALNEQFF. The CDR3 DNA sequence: TGTGCCAGCAGCTGGGGACTAGCGGGGGCCCTCAATGAGCAGTTCTTC.

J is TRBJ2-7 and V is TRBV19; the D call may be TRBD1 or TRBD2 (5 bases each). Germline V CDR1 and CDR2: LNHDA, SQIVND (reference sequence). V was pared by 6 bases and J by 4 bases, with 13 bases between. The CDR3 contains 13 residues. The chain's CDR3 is CASSPKGPYEQYF. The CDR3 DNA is TGTGCCAGTAGCCCCAAGGGACCATACGAGCAGTACTTC.

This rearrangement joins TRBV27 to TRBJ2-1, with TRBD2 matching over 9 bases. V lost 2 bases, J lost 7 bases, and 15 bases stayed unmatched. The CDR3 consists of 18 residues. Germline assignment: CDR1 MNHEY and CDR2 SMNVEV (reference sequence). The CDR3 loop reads CASSLPWDRPGLANEQFF. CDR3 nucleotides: TGTGCCAGCAGTTTACCATGGGACAGACCGGGACTAGCAAATGAGCAGTTCTTC.

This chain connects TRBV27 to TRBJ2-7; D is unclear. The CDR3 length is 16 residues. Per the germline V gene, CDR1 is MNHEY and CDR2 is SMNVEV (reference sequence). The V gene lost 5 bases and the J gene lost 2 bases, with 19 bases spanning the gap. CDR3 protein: CASSPSAGPWTYEQYF. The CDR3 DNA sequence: TGTGCCAGCAGTCCCTCCGCAGGCCCGTGGACCTACGAGCAGTACTTC.